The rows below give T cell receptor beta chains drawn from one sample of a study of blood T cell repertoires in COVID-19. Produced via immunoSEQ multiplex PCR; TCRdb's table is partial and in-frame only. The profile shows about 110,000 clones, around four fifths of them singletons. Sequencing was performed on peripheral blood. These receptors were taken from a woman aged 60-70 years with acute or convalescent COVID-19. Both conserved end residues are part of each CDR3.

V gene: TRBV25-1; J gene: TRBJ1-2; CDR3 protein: CASSGLYYGYTF
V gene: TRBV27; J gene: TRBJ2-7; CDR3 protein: CASSFWARGQGRYEQYF
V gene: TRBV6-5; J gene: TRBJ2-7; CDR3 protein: CASGGTGGYEQYF
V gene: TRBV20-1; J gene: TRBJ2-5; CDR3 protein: CSAPRRETQYF
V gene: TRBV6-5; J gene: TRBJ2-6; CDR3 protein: CASREDSGANVLTF
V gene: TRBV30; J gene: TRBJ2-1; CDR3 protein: CAWSESLAGGQNEQFF
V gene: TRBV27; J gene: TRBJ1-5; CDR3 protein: CASRHGGAQHF
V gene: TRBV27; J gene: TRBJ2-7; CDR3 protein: CASTPGTGGVRSYEQYF
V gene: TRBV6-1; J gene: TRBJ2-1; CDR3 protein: CASSESWRGVYNEQFF
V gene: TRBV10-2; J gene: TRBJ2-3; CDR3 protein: CASSALTGGPDTQYF
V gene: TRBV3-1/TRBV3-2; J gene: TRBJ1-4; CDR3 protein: CASSLMGGKGSEKLFF
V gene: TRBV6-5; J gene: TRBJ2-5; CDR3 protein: CASRGTTRGRETQYF
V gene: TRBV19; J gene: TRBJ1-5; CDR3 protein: CASSIGQDTRQPQHF
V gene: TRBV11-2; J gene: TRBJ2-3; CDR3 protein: CASSPPGKAPDTQYF
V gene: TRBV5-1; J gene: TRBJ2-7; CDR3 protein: CASSLTDKSEQYF
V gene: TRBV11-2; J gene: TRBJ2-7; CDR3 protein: CASSYNLPGQERYEQYF
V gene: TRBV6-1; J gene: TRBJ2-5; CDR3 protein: CASSEPPGGSYF
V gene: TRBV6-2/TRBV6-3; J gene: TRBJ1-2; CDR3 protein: CASSWGLGTGGGYTF
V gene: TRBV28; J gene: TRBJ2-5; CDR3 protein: CASSFLDFWDRAKETQYF
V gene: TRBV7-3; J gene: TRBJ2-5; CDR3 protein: CASSPGLGETQYF
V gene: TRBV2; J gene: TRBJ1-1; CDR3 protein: CASRKSGQGNTEAFF
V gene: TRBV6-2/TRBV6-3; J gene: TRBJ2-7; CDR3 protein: CASSLGGLGELEQYF
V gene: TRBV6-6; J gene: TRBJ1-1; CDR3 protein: CASSYPDRVPEAFF
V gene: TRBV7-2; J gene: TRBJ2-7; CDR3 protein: CASSRRSSYEQYF
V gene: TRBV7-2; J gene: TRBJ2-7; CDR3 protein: CASSLEPGLGPYEQYF
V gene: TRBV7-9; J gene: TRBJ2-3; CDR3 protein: CASSYRETDTQYF
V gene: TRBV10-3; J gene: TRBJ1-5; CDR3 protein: CAISDPDRVGDQPQHF
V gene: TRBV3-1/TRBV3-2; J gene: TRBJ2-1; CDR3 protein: CASSQERTSGGYEFF
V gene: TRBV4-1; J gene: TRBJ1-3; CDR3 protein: CASSQGGQGNTIYF
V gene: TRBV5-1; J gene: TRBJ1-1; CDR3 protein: CASRQGTVITEAFF
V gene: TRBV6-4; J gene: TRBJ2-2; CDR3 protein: CASASSFTGELFF
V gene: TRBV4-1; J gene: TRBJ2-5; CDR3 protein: CASSRTSGGEGTQYF
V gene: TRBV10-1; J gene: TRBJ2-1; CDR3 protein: CASSEGTNEQFF
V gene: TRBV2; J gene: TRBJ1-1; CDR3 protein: CASSEGTSFLF
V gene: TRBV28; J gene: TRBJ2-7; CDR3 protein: CASSRQGAVMYEQYF
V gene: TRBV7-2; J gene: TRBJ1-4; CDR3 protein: CASSPNRGTNEKLFF
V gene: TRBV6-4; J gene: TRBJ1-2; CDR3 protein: CASSDESRYGYTF
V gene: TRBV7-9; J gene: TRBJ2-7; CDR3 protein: CASSYEVPYEQYF
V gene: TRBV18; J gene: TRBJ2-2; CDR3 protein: CASSPPGLAGAGELFF
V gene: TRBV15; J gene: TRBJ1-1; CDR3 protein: CATSRENTEAFF
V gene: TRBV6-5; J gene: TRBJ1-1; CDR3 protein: CASTSKGFTEAFF
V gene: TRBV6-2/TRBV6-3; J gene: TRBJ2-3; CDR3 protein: CASSYVAGGPGDTQYF
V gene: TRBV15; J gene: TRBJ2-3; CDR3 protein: CATLDRETDTQYF
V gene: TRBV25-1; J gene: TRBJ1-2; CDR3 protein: CASTQGTGVGYTF
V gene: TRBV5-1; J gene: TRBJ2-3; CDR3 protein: CASSLAAFGERDTQYF
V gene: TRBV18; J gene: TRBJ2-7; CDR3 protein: CASSTQTSGRGGFSYEQYF
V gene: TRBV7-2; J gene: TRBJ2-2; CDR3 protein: CASSSGTNTGELFF
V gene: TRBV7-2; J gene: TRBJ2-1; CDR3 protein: CASRLAGPNEQFF
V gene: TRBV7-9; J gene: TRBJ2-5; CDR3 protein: CASSLNRGIQETQYF
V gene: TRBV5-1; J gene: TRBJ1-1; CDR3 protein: CASSLQGMNTEAFF
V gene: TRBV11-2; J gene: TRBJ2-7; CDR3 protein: CASLSRYNEQYF